The entry below describes one T cell receptor beta chain. No antigen is known for it. This entry is derived from a study of response to subunit inactivated influenza vaccine. Overall study results and limits: Few additional T cells are recruited per seasonal influenza vaccination, authors suggested.

One entry per CDR3 protein results from TCRdb running MiXCR on the RT-PCR reads. The table shows fewer than 700,000 distinct CDR3 sequences, with approximately 12% occurring only once. The CDR3 contains 14 residues. Germline-derived CDR1 and CDR2 are LGHDT and YNNKEL (reference sequence). V lost 4 bases, J lost 5 bases, and 14 bases lay in between. Sequenced material: PBMCs from blood, taken roughly 6 weeks after vaccination. This clonotype was sampled from a man aged 45 to 65 who received an inactivated influenza vaccine. The rearrangement links TRBV3-1 to TRBJ1-1; a possible D gene is TRBD1 (5 bases). The CDR3 nucleotides read TGTGCCAGCAGCCGCTCGGGGGTGGGAACTGAAGCTTTCTTT. It yields the protein CASSRSGVGTEAFF.